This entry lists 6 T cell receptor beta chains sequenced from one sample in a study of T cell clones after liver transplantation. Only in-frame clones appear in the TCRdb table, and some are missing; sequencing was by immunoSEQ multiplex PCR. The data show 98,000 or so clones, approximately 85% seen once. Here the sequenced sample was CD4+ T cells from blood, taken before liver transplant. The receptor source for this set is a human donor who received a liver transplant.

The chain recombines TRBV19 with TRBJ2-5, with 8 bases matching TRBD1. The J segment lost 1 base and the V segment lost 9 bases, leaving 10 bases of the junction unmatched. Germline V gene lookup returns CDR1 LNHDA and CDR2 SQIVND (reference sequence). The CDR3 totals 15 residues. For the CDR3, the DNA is TGTGCCAGCCGGAGGCACGGACAGGGCCAAGAGACCCAGTACTTC. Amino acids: CASRRHGQGQETQYF.

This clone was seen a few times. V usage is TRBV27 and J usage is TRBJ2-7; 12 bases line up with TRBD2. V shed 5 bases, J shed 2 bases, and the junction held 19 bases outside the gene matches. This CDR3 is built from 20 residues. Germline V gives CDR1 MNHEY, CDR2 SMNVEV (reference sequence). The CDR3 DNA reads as TGTGCCAGCAGTACCATCGGACTAGCGGGACCCGTGGTACCTACCTACGAGCAGTACTTC. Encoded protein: CASSTIGLAGPVVPTYEQYF.

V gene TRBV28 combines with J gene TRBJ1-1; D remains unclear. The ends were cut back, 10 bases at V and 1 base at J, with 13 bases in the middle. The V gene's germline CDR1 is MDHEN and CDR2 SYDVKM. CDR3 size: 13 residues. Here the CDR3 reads CAITNGGNTEAFF. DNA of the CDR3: TGTGCCATCACAAACGGTGGGAACACTGAAGCTTTCTTT.

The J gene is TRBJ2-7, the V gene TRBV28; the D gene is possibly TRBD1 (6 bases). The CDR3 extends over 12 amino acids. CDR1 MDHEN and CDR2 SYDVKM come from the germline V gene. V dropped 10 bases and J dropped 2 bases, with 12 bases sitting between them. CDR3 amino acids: CATEGTTYEQYF. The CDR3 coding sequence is TGTGCCACCGAAGGGACAACCTACGAGCAGTACTTC.

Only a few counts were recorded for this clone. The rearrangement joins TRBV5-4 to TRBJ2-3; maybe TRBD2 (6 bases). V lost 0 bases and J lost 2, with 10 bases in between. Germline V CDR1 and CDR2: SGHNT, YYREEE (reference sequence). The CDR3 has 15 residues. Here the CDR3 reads CASSLGVADTDTQYF. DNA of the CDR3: TGTGCCAGCAGCTTGGGTGTAGCGGACACAGATACGCAGTATTTT.

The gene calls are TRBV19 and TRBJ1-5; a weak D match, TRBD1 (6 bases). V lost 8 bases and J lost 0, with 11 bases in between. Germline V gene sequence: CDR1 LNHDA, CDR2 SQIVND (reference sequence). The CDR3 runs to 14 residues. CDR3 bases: TGTGCCAGTGGTGGACAGCCTAGCAATCAGCCCCAGCATTTT. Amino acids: CASGGQPSNQPQHF.